This TCR beta chain was recovered during a study of molecular identifiers for immune sequencing clone quantification. With V trimmed by 3 bases and J by 2 bases, 16 bases remained unmatched. The germline gives CDR1 KGHSH, CDR2 LQKENI. This CDR3 comprises 19 residues. A few counts support this clonotype. TCR libraries were built in bulk with a published protocol and specific TCR primers. In TCRdb, the PCR reads were re-called with MiXCR into one record per CDR3 protein. In the table there are about 320,000 distinct CDR3 sequences, over 20% of which are singletons. The clonotype was recovered from a human donor in good health. Some libraries in this study had Jurkat cell RNA spiked in. The rearrangement links TRBV18 to TRBJ2-3; 8 positions match TRBD2. Sequences were obtained from naive CD8+ T cells from blood, with Jurkat cell RNA spiked in. Subset meaning: FACS-sorted CD8+CD4-CCR7+CD45RA+ naive T cells. The CDR3: CASSPLGPAGDEDTDTQYF. CDR3 in DNA: TGTGCCAGCTCACCCCTCGGACCAGCGGGAGACGAGGACACAGATACGCAGTATTTT.